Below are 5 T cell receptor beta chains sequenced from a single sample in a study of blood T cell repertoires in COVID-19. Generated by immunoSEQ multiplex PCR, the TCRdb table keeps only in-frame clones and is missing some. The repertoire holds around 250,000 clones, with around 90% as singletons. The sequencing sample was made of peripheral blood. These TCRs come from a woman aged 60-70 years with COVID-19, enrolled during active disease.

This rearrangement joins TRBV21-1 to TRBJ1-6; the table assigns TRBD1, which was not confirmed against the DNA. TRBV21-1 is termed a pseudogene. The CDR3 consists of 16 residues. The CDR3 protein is CASSKTHSVFQAPLHF. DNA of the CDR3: TGTGCCAGCAGCAAAACCCACAGTGTGTTTCAGGCACCCCTCCACTTT.

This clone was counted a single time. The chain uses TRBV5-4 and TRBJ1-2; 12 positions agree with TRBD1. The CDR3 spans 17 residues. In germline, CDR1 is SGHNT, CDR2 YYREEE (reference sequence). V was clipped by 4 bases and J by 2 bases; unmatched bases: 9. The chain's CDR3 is CASSPGDRGRSNYGYTF. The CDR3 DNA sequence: TGTGCCAGCAGCCCGGGGGACAGGGGGCGATCCAACTATGGCTACACCTTC.

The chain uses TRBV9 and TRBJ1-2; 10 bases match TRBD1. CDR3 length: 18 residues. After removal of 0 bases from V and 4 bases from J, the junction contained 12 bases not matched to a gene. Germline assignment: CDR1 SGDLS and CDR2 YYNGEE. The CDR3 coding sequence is TGTGCCAGCAGCGTAGGGGCCCTATGGACAGGGGGAATCTATGGCTACACCTTC. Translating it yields CASSVGALWTGGIYGYTF.

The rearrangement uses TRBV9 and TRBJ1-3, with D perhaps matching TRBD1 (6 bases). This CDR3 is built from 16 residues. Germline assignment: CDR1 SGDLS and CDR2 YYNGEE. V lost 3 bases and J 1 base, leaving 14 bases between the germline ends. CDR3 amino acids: CASSAEGVSSGNTIYF. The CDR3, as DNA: TGTGCCAGCAGCGCCGAGGGGGTTTCGTCTGGAAACACCATATATTTT.

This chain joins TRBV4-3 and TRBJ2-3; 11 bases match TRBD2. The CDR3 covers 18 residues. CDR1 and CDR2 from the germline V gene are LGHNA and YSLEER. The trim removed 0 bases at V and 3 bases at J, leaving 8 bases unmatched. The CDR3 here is CASSQDRWTSGQTDTQYF. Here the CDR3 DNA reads TGCGCCAGCAGCCAAGATCGGTGGACTAGCGGGCAGACAGATACGCAGTATTTT.